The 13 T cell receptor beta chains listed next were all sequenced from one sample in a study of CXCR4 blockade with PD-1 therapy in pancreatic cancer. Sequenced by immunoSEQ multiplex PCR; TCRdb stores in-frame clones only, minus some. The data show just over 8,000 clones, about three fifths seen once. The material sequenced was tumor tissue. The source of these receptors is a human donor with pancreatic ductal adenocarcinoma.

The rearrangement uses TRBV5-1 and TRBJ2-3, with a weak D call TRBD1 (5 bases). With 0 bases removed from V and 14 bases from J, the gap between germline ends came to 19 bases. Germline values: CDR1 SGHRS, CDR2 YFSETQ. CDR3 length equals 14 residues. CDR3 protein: CASSLATARDVMYF. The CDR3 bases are TGCGCCAGCAGCTTGGCCACTGCCAGGGATGTTATGTATTTT.

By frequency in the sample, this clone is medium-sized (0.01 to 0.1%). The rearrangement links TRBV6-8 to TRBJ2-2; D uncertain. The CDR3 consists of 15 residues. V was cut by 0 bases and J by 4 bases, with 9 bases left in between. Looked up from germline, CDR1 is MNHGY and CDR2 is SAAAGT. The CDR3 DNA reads TGTGCCAGCAGTTACTCGGGTGGAATCACCGGGGAGCTGTTTTTT. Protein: CASSYSGGITGELFF.

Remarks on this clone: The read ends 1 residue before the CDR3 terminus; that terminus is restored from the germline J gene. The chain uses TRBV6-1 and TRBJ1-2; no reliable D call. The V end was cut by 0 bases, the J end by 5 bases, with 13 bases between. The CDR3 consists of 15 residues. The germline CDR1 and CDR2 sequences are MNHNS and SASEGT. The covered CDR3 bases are TGTGCCAGCAGTGAAGCGCTTGTGGCGGGGTATGGCTACACC. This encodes CASSEALVAGYGYT. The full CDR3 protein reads CASSEALVAGYGYTF.

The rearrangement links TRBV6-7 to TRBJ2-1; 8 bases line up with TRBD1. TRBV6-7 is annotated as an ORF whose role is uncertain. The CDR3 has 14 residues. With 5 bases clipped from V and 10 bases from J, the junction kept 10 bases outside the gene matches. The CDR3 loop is CASSDPAGGGEQFF. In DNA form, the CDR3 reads TGTGCCAGCAGTGATCCGGCAGGGGGCGGAGAGCAGTTCTTC.

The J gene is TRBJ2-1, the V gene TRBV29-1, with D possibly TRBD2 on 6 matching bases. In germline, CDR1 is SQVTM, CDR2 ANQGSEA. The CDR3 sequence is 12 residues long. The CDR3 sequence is CKVGDTGAVTFF. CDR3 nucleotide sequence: TGCAAAGTGGGGGATACGGGAGCGGTGACGTTCTTC.

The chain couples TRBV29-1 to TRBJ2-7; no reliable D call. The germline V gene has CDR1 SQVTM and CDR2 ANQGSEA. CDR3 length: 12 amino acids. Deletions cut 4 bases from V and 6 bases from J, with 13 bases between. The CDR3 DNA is TGCAGCGTTGGGGCAGCTAAAAGCGAGCAGTACTTC. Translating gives CSVGAAKSEQYF.

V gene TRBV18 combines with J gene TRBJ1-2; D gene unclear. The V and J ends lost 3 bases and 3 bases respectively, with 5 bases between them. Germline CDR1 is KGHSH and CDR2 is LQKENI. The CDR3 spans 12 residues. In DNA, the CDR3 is TGTGCCAGCTCACCGCGGGACTATGGCTACACCTTC. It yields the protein CASSPRDYGYTF.

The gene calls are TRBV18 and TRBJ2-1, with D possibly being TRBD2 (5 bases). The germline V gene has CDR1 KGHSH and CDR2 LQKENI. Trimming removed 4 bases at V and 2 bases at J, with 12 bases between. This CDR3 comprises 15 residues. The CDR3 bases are TGTGCCAGCTCACTTGCGACTATTCCCTACAATGAGCAGTTCTTC. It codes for CASSLATIPYNEQFF.

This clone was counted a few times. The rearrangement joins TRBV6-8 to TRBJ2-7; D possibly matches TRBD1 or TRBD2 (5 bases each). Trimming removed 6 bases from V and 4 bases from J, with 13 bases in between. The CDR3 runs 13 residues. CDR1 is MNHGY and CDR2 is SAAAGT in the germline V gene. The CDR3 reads CASRRGTWYEQYF. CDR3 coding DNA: TGTGCCAGCAGGCGAGGGACCTGGTACGAGCAGTACTTC.

CDR3 sequence reads: CAISESGFEAFF. CDR3 DNA (partial): TGTGCCATCAGTGAGTCAGGCTTTGAAGCTTTC. The chain joins TRBV10-3 to TRBJ1-1; D unresolved. The missing CDR3 end, 1 residue past where the read stops, is filled in from the germline J gene. The V end lost 0 bases, the J end lost 7 bases, and 6 bases lay between the germline ends. Per the germline V gene, CDR1 is ENHRY and CDR2 is SYGVKD. The CDR3 has 12 amino acids.

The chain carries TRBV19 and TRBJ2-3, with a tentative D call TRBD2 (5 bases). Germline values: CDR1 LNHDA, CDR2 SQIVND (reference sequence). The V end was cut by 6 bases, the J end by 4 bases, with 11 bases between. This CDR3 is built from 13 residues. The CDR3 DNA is TGTGCCAGTAGCGGGAATTCAGCAGATACGCAGTATTTT. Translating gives CASSGNSADTQYF.

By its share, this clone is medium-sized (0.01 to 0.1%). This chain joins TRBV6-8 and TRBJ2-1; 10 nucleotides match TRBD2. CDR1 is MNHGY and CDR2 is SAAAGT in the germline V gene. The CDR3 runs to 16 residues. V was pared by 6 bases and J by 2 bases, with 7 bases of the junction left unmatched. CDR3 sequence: CASSLPLAGAYNEQFF. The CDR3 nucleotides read TGTGCCAGCAGCCTTCCCCTAGCGGGGGCCTACAATGAGCAGTTCTTC.

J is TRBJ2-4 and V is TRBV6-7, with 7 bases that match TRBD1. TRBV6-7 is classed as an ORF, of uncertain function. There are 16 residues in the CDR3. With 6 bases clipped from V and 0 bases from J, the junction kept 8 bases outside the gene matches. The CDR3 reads CASRVGTVLAKNIQYF. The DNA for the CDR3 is TGTGCCAGCAGAGTGGGGACAGTGCTAGCCAAAAACATTCAGTACTTC.